This TCR beta chain was found in a study of cytomegalovirus exposure and HLA in healthy donors. Study conclusions and caveats: In a later analysis, specific HLA alleles were associated with 15,000 or so TCR beta sequences at a 0.05 false discovery rate. Some V segments could not be told apart, so they were left out, TRBV6-2 and TRBV6-3 among them. Cytomegalovirus association was listed for 170 or so TCR beta chains.

The PCR made use of 60 Vbeta and 13 Jbeta primers. Data came from immunoSEQ multiplex PCR; TCRdb stores just in-frame clones and leaves some out. The profile covers approximately 160,000 clones, with around 68% appearing a single time and around 3% taken by the ten largest. This clone was detected a few times. Its antigen is unidentified. Each donor was nominally healthy when sampled (though unrecorded immune exposures were likely). Germline values: CDR1 KGHSH, CDR2 LQKENI. V lost 0 bases and J 2 bases, leaving 10 bases between the germline ends. The CDR3 runs 16 residues. The sequencing input was PBMCs. The TCR comes from a woman between 40 and 55 years old in good health and CMV-seropositive. The rearrangement uses TRBV18 and TRBJ1-4; D is unresolved. CDR3 coding DNA: TGTGCCAGCTCACCACCGGGGAGTGCCACTAATGAAAAACTGTTTTTT. Its translation is CASSPPGSATNEKLFF.